This TCR beta chain was sequenced during a study of cytomegalovirus exposure and HLA in healthy donors. Study results and limitations: About 180 TCR beta chains were listed as cytomegalovirus-associated. Among the CMV-associated chains, three were confirmed in vitro as specific for CMV antigens.

Profiled with immunoSEQ multiplex PCR; TCRdb holds only in-frame clones, not every one. The sample holds about 130,000 clones, 90% to 95% seen once. As concerns this clone: Its antigen is undetermined.

Sequenced material: PBMCs. The sequence was obtained from a woman aged 18-30 years in good health and CMV-seronegative.

CDR3 amino acids: CASSLPTGGQETQYF. CDR3 sequence (DNA): TGTGCCAGCAGTCTCCCCACAGGGGGCCAAGAGACCCAGTACTTC. This sequence joins TRBV13 and TRBJ2-5, with 8 bases that match TRBD1. V lost 6 bases and J lost 1; bases outside the gene matches: 7. Germline lookup yields CDR1 PRHDT and CDR2 FYEKMQ (reference sequence). The CDR3 contains 15 residues.